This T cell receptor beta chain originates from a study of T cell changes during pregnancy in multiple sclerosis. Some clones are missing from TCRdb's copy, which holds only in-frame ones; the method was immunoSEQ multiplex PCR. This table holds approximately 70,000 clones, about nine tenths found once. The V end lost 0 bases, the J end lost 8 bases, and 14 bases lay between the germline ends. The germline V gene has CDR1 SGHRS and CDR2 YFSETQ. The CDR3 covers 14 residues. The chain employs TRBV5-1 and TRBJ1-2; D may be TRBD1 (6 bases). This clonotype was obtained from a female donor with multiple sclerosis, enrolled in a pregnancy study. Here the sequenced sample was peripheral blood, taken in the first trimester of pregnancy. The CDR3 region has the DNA TGCGCCAGCAGCTTGGGGTACAGGGACGGCGGCTACACCTTC. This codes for CASSLGYRDGGYTF.